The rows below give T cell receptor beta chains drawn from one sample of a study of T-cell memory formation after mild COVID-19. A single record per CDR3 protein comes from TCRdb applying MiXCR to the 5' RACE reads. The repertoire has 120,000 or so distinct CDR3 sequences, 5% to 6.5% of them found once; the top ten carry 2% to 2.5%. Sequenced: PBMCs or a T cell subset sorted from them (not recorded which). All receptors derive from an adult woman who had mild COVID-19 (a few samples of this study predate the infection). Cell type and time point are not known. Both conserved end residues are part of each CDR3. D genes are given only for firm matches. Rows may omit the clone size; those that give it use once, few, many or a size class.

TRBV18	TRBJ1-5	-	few	CASSPFTVAENQPQHF	TGTGCCAGCTCACCATTTACTGTAGCCGAAAATCAGCCCCAGCATTTT
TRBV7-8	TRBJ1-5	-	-	CASSLGPDQPQHF	TGTGCCAGCAGCTTGGGGCCCGATCAGCCCCAGCATTTT
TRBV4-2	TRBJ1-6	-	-	CASSQDPGSDSPLHF	TGTGCCAGCAGCCAAGATCCGGGAAGCGATTCACCCCTCCACTTT
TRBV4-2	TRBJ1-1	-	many	CASSQERTSEAFF	TGTGCCAGCAGCCAAGAAAGGACGTCTGAAGCTTTCTTT
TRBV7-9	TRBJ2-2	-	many	CASSLVASGGELFF	TGTGCCAGCAGCTTAGTAGCCAGCGGCGGGGAGCTGTTTTTT
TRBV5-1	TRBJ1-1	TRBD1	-	CASKTQLGQKNTEAFF	TGCGCCAGCAAAACTCAATTGGGACAGAAGAACACTGAAGCTTTCTTT
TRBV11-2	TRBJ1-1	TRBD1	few	CASSSNRGRTEAFF	TGTGCCAGCAGCTCGAACAGGGGTAGGACTGAAGCTTTCTTT
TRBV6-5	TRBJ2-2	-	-	CASSSEGTGELFF	TGTGCCAGTTCCTCAGAGGGCACCGGGGAGCTGTTTTTT
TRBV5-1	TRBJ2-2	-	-	CASSSPTNTGELFF	TGCGCCAGCAGCTCGCCGACGAACACCGGGGAGCTGTTTTTT
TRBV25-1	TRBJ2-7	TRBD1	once	CATYGTASSEQYF	TGTGCCACCTACGGGACAGCATCCTCCGAGCAGTACTTC
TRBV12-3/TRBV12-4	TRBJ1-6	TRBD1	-	CASTLDRGNSPLHF	TGTGCCAGCACACTTGACAGGGGTAATTCACCCCTCCACTTT
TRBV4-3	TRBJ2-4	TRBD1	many	CASSQHFRGQGKNIQYF	TGCGCCAGCAGCCAACACTTTAGGGGACAGGGAAAAAACATTCAGTACTTC
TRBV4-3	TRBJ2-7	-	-	CASSQSQGYEQYF	TGCGCCAGCAGCCAATCACAGGGTTACGAGCAGTACTTC
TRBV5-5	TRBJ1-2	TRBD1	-	CASSGGQGNYGYTF	TGTGCCAGCAGCGGAGGACAGGGGAACTATGGCTACACCTTC
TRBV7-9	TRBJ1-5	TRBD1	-	CASSLWMGQDGNQPQHF	TGTGCCAGCAGCTTATGGATGGGACAGGATGGTAATCAGCCCCAGCATTTT
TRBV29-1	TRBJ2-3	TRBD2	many	CSVAGGRGGTDTQYF	TGCAGCGTTGCAGGCGGGAGAGGGGGCACAGATACGCAGTATTTT
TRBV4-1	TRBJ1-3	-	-	CASSQEGRARGNTIYF	TGCGCCAGCAGCCAAGAAGGCAGGGCAAGGGGAAACACCATATATTTT
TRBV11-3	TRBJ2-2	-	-	CASSQAQAGELFF	TGTGCCAGCAGCCAGGCCCAGGCCGGGGAGCTGTTTTTT
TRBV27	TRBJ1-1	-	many	CASSPQRRTEAFF	TGTGCCAGCAGTCCCCAGAGGCGTACTGAAGCTTTCTTT
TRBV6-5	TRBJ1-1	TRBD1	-	CASSYSTGVMNTEAFF	TGTGCCAGCAGTTACTCGACAGGGGTTATGAACACTGAAGCTTTCTTT
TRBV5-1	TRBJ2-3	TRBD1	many	CASSLQGARADTQYF	TGCGCCAGCAGCTTGCAGGGGGCGCGGGCAGATACGCAGTATTTT
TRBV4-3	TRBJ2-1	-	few	CASSQTRGFSFNEQFF	TGCGCCAGCAGCCAGACGAGAGGGTTCTCCTTCAATGAGCAGTTCTTC
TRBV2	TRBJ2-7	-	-	CASKREEGSYEQYF	TGTGCCAGCAAGAGGGAAGAGGGCTCCTACGAGCAGTACTTC
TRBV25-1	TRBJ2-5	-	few	CASSEIETQYF	TGTGCCAGCAGTGAAATAGAGACCCAGTACTTC
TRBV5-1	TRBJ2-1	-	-	CASSPPGASLDNEQFF	TGCGCCAGCAGCCCCCCTGGTGCCAGTCTGGACAATGAGCAGTTCTTC
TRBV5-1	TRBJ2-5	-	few	CASSLEFGTQYF	TGCGCCAGCAGCTTGGAATTTGGGACCCAGTACTTC
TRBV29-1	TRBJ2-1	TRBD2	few	CSVEDFSAGDNEQFF	TGCAGCGTTGAAGACTTTAGTGCGGGAGACAATGAGCAGTTCTTC
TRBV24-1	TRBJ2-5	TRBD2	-	CATSDRTSGQETQYF	TGTGCCACCAGTGATCGGACTAGCGGACAAGAGACCCAGTACTTC
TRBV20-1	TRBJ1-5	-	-	CSGRHSSNQPQHF	TGCAGCGGCCGACACTCAAGCAATCAGCCCCAGCATTTT
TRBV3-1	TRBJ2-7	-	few	CASSQGAGDQQYF	TGTGCCAGCAGCCAAGGGGCAGGGGACCAGCAGTACTTC
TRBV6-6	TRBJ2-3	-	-	CASSSPGTTQYF	TGTGCCAGCAGTTCCCCGGGAACTACGCAGTATTTT
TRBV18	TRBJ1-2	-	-	CASSPDLSSNYGYTF	TGTGCCAGCTCACCCGACTTAAGTTCTAACTATGGCTACACCTTC
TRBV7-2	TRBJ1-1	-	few	CASSSRRVVSEAFF	TGTGCCAGCAGCTCCCGAAGGGTTGTAAGTGAAGCTTTCTTT
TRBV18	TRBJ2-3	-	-	CASSPGVTDTQYF	TGTGCCAGCTCACCCGGAGTCACAGATACGCAGTATTTT
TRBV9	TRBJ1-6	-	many	CASSASVGSNSPLHF	TGTGCCAGCAGCGCCTCGGTCGGTAGTAATTCACCCCTCCACTTT
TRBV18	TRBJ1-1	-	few	CASSPGTEAFF	TGTGCCAGCTCACCAGGGACTGAAGCTTTCTTT
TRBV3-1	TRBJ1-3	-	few	CASSQGDASSGNTIYF	TGTGCCAGCAGCCAAGGGGACGCCTCCTCTGGAAACACCATATATTTT
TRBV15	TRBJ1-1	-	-	CATSRDRKGNTEAFF	TGTGCCACCAGCAGAGATAGGAAAGGGAACACTGAAGCTTTCTTT
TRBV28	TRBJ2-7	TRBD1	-	CASAPGQGYEQYF	TGTGCCAGCGCCCCGGGACAGGGTTACGAGCAGTACTTC